Each of the 7 T cell receptor beta chains below was sequenced from the same sample in a study of shared clonotypes between healthy human individuals. Clones were read by immunoSEQ multiplex PCR, and TCRdb kept only the in-frame ones, dropping some. The sample holds about 2.1 million clones; 80% to 95% are singletons and the top ten take over 1.5%. In the naive CD8 group, cells lacked CD45RO and were positively selected for CCR7, so terminally differentiated effector memory CD45RA+ cells were left out. The material sequenced was naive CD8+ T cells from PBMCs. The receptors come from a man younger than 30 in good health. Some clones in this sample may be carry-over from other donors' samples.

The table lists this clone with a count of one. The chain links TRBV28 to TRBJ2-7, with 9 bases identical to TRBD1. The CDR3 contains 15 residues. Germline-derived CDR1 and CDR2 are MDHEN and SYDVKM. V lost 6 bases, J lost 4 bases, and 10 bases stayed unmatched. CDR3 region: CASSSPGQGAYEQYF. Written as DNA, the CDR3 is TGTGCCAGCAGCTCGCCGGGACAGGGTGCATACGAGCAGTACTTC.

The chain uses TRBV7-9 and TRBJ2-5; D possibly matches TRBD1 or TRBD2 (6 bases each). V was pared by 10 bases and J by 4 bases, with 13 bases between. Germline CDR1 and CDR2: SEHNR and FQNEAQ (reference sequence). CDR3 length equals 12 residues. CDR3 loop: CAIAGGVETQYF. DNA of the CDR3: TGTGCCATTGCCGGGGGCGTAGAGACCCAGTACTTC.

The chain couples TRBV7-2 to TRBJ2-1; D uncertain. The CDR3 has 16 amino acids. The germline gives CDR1 SGHTA, CDR2 FQGNSA. Trimming took off 5 bases at V and 0 bases at J, with 14 bases between the two ends. The CDR3 DNA is TGTGCCAGCAGCATTAGTGTCGGATCCTCCTACAATGAGCAGTTCTTC. This encodes CASSISVGSSYNEQFF.

The chain couples TRBV27 to TRBJ2-2, with 8 bases aligning to TRBD2. J lost 6 bases, V lost 3 bases, and 6 bases had no gene match. Germline loops: CDR1 MNHEY, CDR2 SMNVEV (reference sequence). This CDR3 is 15 amino acids long. CDR3: CASSFEAGVAGELFF. DNA of the CDR3: TGTGCCAGCAGTTTCGAAGCGGGAGTGGCCGGGGAGCTGTTTTTT.

V gene TRBV2 combines with J gene TRBJ1-2; 7 bases are shared with TRBD1. The germline CDR1 and CDR2 sequences are SNHLY and FYNNEI. The length of the CDR3 is 14 residues. V shed 2 bases, J shed 6 bases, and the junction held 6 bases outside the gene matches. CDR3 sequence (DNA): TGTGCCAGCAGTGAAAACAGGGGAGTTCATGGCTACACCTTC. This sequence encodes CASSENRGVHGYTF.

The rearrangement uses TRBV19 and TRBJ2-1, with 7 bases fitting TRBD2. This CDR3 spans 17 amino acids. The ends lost 4 bases at V and 6 bases at J; junction bases unmatched: 15. Per the germline V gene, CDR1 is LNHDA and CDR2 is SQIVND (reference sequence). The CDR3 protein is CASSTPDEGRAINEQFF. In DNA form, the CDR3 reads TGTGCCAGTAGTACCCCTGATGAAGGGAGGGCCATCAATGAGCAGTTCTTC.

The chain combines TRBV7-9 with TRBJ2-1; 8 bases map to TRBD2. V was pared by 2 bases and J by 7 bases, with 16 bases of the junction left unmatched. CDR3 length equals 18 residues. Per germline, CDR1 SEHNR and CDR2 FQNEAQ (reference sequence). The CDR3 region has the DNA TGTGCCAGCAGCTTACTCCGAGCGGAGGCGGGAGGCCTAAATGAGCAGTTCTTC. Translation gives CASSLLRAEAGGLNEQFF.